The entry below gives a single T cell receptor (beta chain) sequence along with its context. Antigen unknown. The data stem from a study of T cell responses to AZD1222 COVID-19 vaccine. Study-wide context: The analysis combined second doses at about 4 or about 12 weeks.

The CDR3 extends over 14 amino acids. V shed 2 bases and J shed 2 bases, with 9 bases lying between them. The germline V gene encodes CDR1 MNHEY and CDR2 SMNVEV (reference sequence). The method was immunoSEQ multiplex PCR; TCRdb's version includes in-frame clones alone and lacks a portion of them. The sample consists of about 140,000 clones, roughly 92% of them appearing once. Study-wide results and limits: At baseline, seropositivity was found in only a handful of AZD1222 recipients. CD4 TCRs covered the whole spike, strongest at regions 160-218 and 743-854. In the spike-specific TCR repertoire, nearly half reportedly target unmutated variant regions.

The material was peripheral blood, obtained on day 0 of AZD1222 vaccination. This chain uses TRBV27 with TRBJ1-2; D gene uncertain. This receptor was identified in an adult in good health. CDR3 nucleotides: TGTGCCAGCAGTTTAAAAGGCGGAAACTATGGCTACACCTTC. Protein: CASSLKGGNYGYTF.